This T cell receptor (beta chain) was sequenced in a study of CD4 T cells in relation to SARS-CoV-2 and coronaviruses. Study results and limitations: The cross-reactivity analysis covered only spike protein, not other viral proteins.

Generated by immunoSEQ multiplex PCR, the TCRdb table keeps only in-frame clones and is missing some. The data contain approximately 25,000 clones, more than 60% of them singletons. This clone was detected a few times. Its specificity is not known. Unexposed donor CD4+ T cells date from 2011-2018, before the COVID-19 pandemic. The cells were cultured for about ten days before CD4+ T cells were isolated. The CDR3 spans 15 residues. V was clipped by 1 base and J by 1 base, with 10 bases between them. The germline V gene has CDR1 MGHRA and CDR2 YSYEKL. The chain employs TRBV4-1 and TRBJ1-1; unclear D gene. The receptor was isolated from a human donor in good health. Sequenced input: CD4+ T cells from PBMCs, cultured in vitro. CDR3 loop: CASSQGLGGNTEAFF. CDR3 sequence (DNA): TGCGCCAGCAGCCAAGGGTTGGGAGGGAACACTGAAGCTTTCTTT.